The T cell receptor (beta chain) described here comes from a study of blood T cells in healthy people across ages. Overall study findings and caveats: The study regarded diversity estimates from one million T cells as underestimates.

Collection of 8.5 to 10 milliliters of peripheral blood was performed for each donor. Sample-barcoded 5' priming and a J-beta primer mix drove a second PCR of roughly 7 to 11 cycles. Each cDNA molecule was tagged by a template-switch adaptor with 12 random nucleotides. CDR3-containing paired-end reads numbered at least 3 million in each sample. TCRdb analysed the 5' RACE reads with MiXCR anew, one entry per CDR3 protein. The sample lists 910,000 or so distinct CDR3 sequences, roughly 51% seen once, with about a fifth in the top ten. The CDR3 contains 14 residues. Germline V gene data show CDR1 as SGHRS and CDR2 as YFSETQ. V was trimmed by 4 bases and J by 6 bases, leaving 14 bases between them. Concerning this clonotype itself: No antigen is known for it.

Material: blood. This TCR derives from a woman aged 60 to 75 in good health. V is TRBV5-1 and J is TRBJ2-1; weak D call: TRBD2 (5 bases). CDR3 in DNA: TGCGCCAGCAGCCCCATCACTAGTAGCAATGAGCAGTTCTTC. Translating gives CASSPITSSNEQFF.